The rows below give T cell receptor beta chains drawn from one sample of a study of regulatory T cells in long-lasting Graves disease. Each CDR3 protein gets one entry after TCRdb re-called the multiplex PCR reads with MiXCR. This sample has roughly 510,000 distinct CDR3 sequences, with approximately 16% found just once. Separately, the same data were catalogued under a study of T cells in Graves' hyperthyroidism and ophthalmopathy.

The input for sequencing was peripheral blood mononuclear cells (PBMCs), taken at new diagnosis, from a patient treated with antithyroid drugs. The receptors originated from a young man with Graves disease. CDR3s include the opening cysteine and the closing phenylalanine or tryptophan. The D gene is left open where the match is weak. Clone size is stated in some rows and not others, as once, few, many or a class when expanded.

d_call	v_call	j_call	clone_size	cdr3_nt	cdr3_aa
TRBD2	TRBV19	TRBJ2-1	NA	TGTGCCAGTAGTATGGCTAGCGGGAGCCGATCCTACAATGAGCAGTTCTTC	CASSMASGSRSYNEQFF
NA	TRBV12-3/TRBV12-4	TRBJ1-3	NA	TGTGCCACCGAAGGGGTGGCTGGAAACACCATATATTTT	CATEGVAGNTIYF
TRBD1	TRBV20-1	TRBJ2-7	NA	TGCAGTGCCGACACGGACAGGCCCAACTCCTACGAGCAGTACTTC	CSADTDRPNSYEQYF
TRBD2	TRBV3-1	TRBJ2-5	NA	TGTGCCAGCAGCCTACGGCGGACTAGCGGGAGAAAAGAGACCCAGTACTTC	CASSLRRTSGRKETQYF
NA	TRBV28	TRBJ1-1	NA	TGTGCCAGCAGTTTCATTCACCGAAAGAACACTGAAGCTTTCTTT	CASSFIHRKNTEAFF
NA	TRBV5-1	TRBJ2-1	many	TGTGCCAGCAGCCCGCCTAGCGCCTACAATGAGCAGTTCTTC	CASSPPSAYNEQFF
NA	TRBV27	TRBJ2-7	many	TGTGCCAGCAGTACAGACAGGACCTCCTACGAGCAGTACTTC	CASSTDRTSYEQYF
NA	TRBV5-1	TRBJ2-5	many	TGCGCCAGCAGCACTCTCCAAGAGACCCAGTACTTC	CASSTLQETQYF
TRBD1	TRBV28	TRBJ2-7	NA	TGTGCCAGCAGTTTAGGGGTAACAGGGGGCTGGTACGAGCAGTACTTC	CASSLGVTGGWYEQYF
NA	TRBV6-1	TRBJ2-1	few	TGTGCCAGCAGCTCCGATGGGCGAAGCTCCTACAATGAGCAGTTCTTC	CASSSDGRSSYNEQFF
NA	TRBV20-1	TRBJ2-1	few	TGCAGTGCTAGCCTCGTCCTCAATGAGCAGTTCTTC	CSASLVLNEQFF
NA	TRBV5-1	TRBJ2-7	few	TGCGCCAGCAGCTTGCGCAGGGGCGCCCCGATCGGATCCTACGAGCAGTACTTC	CASSLRRGAPIGSYEQYF
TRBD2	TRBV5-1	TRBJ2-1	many	TGCGCCAGCAGCCGGGGACTAGCGGGAAATTACAATGAGCAGTTCTTC	CASSRGLAGNYNEQFF
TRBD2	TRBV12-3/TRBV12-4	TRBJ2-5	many	TGTGCCAGCAGTCCGGCTGGGGCTAGCGGGAGCGAGACCCAGTACTTC	CASSPAGASGSETQYF
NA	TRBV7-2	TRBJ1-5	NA	TGTGCCAGCAGTCAAGGAAGAGGGGACTTTCAGCCCCAGCATTTT	CASSQGRGDFQPQHF
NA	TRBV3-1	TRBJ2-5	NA	TGTGCCAGCAGCCGGAGACTGGAGGAGACCCAGTACTTC	CASSRRLEETQYF
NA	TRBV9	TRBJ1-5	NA	TGTGCCAGCAGCGTAGGTATCTCGGGCAATCAGCCCCAGCATTTT	CASSVGISGNQPQHF